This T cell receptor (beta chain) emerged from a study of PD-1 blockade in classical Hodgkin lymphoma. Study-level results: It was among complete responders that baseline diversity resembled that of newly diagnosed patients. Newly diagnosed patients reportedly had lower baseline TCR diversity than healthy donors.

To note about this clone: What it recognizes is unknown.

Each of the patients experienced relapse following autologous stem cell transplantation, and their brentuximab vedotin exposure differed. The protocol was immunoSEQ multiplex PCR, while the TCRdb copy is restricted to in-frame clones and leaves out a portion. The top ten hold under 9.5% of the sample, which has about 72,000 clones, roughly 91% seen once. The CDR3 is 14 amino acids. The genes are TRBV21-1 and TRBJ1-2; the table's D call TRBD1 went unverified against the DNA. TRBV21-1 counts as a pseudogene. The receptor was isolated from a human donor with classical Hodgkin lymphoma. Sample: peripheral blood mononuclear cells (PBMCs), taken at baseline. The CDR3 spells CASRTGPYNYGYTF. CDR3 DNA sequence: TGTGCCAGCAGGACAGGTCCCTACAACTATGGCTACACCTTC.